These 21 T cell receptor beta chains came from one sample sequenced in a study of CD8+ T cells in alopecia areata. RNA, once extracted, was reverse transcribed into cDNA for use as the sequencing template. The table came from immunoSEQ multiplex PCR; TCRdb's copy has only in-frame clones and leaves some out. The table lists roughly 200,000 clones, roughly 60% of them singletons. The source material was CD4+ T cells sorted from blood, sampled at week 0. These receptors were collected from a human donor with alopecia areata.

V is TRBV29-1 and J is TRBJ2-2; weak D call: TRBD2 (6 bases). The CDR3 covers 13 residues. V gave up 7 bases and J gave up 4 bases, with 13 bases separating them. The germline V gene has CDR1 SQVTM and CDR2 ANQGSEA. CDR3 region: CSARDSSTGELFF. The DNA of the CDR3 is TGCAGCGCCCGGGACTCCTCCACCGGGGAGCTGTTTTTT.

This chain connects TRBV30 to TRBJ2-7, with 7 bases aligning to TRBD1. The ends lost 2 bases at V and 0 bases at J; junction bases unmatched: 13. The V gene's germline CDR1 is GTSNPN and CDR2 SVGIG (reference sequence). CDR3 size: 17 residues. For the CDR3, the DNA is TGTGCCTGGAGTTCTACCCTTTGGACAGGAAGCTCCTACGAGCAGTACTTC. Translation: CAWSSTLWTGSSYEQYF. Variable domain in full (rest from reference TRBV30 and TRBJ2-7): SQTIHQWPATLVQPVGSPLSLECTVEGTSNPNLYWYRQAAGRGLQLLFYSVGIGQISSEVPQNLSASRPQDRQFILSSKKLLLSDSGFYLCAWSSTLWTGSSYEQYFGPGTRLTVT.

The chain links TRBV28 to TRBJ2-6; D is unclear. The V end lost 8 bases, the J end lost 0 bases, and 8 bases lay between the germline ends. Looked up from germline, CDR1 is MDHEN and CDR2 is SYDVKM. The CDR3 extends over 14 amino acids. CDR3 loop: CASRKFSGANVLTF. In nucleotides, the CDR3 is TGTGCCAGCCGAAAGTTCTCTGGGGCCAACGTCCTGACTTTC.

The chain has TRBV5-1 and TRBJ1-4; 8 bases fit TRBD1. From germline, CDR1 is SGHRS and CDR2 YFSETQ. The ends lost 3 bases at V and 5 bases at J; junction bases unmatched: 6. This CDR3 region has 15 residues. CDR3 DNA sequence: TGCGCCAGCAGCTCCAGGACAGGGTCGAATGAAAAACTGTTTTTT. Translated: CASSSRTGSNEKLFF.

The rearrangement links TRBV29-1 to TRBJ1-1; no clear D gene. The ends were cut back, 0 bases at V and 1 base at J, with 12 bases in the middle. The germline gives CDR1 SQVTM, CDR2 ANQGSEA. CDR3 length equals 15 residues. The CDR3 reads CSVEDRGMKNTEAFF. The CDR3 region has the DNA TGCAGCGTTGAAGATCGCGGCATGAAGAACACTGAAGCTTTCTTT.

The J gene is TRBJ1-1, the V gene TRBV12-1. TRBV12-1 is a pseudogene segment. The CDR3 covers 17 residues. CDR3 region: CASSGAPHPGGNTEAFF. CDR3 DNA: TGTGCCAGCAGCGGCGCCCCACACCCGGGGGGCAACACTGAAGCTTTCTTT.

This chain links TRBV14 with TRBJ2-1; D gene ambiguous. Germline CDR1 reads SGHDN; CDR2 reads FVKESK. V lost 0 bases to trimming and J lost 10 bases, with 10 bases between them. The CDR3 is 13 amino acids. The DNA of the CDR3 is TGTGCCAGCAGCCAAGATTTTGTAGACGAGCAGTTCTTC. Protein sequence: CASSQDFVDEQFF.

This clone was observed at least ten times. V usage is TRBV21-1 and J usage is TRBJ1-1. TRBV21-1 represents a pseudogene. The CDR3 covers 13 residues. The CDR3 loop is CASSKDVGAEAFF. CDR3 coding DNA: TGTGCCAGCAGCAAGGATGTGGGGGCTGAAGCTTTCTTT.

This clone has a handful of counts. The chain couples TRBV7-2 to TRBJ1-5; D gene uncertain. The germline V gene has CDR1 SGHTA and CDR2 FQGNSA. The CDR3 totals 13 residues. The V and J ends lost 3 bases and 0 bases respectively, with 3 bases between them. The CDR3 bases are TGTGCCAGCAGCTTTGGTAGCAATCAGCCCCAGCATTTT. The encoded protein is CASSFGSNQPQHF. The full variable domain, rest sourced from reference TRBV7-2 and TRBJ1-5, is GAGVSQSPSNKVTEKGKDVELRCDPISGHTALYWYRQSLGQGLEFLIYFQGNSAPDKSGLPSDRFSAERTGGSVSTLTIQRTQQEDSAVYLCASSFGSNQPQHFGDGTRLSIL.

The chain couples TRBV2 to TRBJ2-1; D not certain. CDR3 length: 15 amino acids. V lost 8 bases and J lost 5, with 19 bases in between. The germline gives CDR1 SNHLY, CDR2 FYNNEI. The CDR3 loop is CASGWMRTSDNEQFF. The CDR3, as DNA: TGTGCCAGCGGTTGGATGCGGACCTCGGACAATGAGCAGTTCTTC.

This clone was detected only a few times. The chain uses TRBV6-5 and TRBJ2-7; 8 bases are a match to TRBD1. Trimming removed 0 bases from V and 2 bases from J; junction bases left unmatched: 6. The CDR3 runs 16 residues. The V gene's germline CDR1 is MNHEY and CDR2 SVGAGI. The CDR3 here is CASSYSRGQVAYEQYF. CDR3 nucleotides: TGTGCCAGCAGTTACTCGAGGGGACAGGTAGCCTACGAGCAGTACTTC.

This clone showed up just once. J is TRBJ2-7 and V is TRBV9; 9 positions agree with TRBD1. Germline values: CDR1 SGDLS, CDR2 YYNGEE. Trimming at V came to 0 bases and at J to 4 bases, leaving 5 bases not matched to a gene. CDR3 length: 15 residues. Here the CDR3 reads CASSVGQGGGYEQYF. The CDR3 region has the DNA TGTGCCAGCAGCGTAGGACAGGGGGGAGGTTACGAGCAGTACTTC.

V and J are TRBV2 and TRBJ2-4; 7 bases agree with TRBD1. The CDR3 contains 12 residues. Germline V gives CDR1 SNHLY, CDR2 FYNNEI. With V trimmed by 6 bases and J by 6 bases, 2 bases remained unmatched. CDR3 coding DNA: TGTGCCAGCAGGTCAGGGGGAAACATTCAGTACTTC. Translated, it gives CASRSGGNIQYF.

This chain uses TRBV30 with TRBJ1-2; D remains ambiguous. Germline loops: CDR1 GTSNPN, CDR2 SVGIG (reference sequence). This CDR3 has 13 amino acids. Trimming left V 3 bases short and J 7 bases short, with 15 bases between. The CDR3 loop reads CAWSPREFSGYTF. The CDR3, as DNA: TGTGCCTGGAGCCCCCGGGAATTCTCTGGCTACACCTTC.

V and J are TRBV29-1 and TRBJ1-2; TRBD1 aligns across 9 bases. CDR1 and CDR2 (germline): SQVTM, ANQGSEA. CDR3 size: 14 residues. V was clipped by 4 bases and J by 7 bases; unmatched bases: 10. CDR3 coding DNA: TGCAGCGTTGGGCCTCTACAGGGGGCCAGTGGCTACACCTTC. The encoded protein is CSVGPLQGASGYTF.

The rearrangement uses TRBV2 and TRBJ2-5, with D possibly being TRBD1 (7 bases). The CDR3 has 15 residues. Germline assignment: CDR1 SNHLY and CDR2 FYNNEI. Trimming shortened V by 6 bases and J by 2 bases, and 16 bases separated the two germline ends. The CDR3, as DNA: TGTGCCAGCAGGAGGGGGGTGGGACAGCAAGAGACCCAGTACTTC. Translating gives CASRRGVGQQETQYF.

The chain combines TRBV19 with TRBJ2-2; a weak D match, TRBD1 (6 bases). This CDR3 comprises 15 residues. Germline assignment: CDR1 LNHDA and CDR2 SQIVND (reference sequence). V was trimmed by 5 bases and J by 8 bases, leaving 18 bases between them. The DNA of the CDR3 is TGTGCCAGTAGTTCCCCTCGTGGGGGCTCGGGGGAGCTGTTTTTT. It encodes CASSSPRGGSGELFF.

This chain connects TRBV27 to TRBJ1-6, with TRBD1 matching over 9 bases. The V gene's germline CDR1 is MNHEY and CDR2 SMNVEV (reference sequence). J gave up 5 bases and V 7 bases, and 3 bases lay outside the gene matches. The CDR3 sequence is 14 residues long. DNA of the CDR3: TGTGCCAGCAAGTGGACAGGGGATAATTCACCCCTCCACTTT. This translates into CASKWTGDNSPLHF.

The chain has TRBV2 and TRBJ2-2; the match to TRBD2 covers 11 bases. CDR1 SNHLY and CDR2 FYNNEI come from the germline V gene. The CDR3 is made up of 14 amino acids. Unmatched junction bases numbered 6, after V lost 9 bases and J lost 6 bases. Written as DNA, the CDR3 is TGTGCCAGTTATAGCGGGGGGGAAGCCGGGGAGCTGTTTTTT. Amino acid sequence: CASYSGGEAGELFF.

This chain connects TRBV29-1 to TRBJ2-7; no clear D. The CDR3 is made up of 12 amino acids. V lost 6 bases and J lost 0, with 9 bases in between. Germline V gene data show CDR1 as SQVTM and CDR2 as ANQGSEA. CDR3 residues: CSVGPDSYEQYF. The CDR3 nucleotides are TGCAGCGTAGGCCCAGACTCCTACGAGCAGTACTTC.

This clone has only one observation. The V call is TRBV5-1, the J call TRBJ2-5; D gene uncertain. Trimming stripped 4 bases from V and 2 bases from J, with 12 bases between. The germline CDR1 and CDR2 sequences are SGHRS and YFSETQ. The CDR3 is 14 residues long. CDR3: CASSPSLRQETQYF. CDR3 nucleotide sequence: TGCGCCAGCAGCCCGTCTTTAAGACAAGAGACCCAGTACTTC. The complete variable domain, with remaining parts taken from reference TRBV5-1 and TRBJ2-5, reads KAGVTQTPRYLIKTRGQQVTLSCSPISGHRSVSWYQQTPGQGLQFLFEYFSETQRNKGNFPGRFSGRQFSNSRSEMNVSTLELGDSALYLCASSPSLRQETQYFGPGTRLLVL.